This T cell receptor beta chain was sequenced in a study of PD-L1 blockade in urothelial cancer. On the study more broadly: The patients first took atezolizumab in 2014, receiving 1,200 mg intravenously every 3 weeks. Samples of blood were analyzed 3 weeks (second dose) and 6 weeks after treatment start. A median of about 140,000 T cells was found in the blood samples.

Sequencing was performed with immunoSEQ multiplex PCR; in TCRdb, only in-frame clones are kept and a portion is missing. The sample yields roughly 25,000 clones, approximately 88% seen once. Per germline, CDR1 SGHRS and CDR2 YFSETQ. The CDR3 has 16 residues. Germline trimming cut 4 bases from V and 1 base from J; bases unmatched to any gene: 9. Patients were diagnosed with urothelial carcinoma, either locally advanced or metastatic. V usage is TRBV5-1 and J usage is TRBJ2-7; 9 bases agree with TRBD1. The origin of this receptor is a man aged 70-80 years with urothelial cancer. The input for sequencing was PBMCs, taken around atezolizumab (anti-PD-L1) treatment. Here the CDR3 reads CASSSLPGQGSYEQYF. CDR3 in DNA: TGCGCCAGCAGCAGCCTCCCGGGACAGGGATCCTACGAGCAGTACTTC.